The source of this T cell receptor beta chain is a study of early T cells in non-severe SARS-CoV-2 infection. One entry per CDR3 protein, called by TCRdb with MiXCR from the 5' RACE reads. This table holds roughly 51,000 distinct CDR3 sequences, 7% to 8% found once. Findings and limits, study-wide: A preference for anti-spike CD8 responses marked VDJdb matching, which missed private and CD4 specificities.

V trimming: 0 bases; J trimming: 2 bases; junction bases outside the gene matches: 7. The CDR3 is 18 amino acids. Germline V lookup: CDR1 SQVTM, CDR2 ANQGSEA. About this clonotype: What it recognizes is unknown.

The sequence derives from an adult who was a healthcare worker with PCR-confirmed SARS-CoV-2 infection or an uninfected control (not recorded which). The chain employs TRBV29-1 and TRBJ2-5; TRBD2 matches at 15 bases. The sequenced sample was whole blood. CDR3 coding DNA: TGCAGCGTTGAAGAACCGGGACTAGCGGGGGGACCGCAAGAGACCCAGTACTTC. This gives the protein CSVEEPGLAGGPQETQYF.